This T cell receptor beta chain was captured by sequencing in a study of blood T cell repertoires in COVID-19. Across the whole study: Sites across the United States, Italy and Spain contributed samples from acute and convalescent COVID-19. PBMCs, B-cell-depleted T cells, or T cells were the source of the cDNA or gDNA that made up the material.

Per the authors' pipeline: It was from reference gene primer amplification that nucleated cell counts were estimated. Clones were read by immunoSEQ multiplex PCR, and TCRdb kept only the in-frame ones, dropping some. The V and J calls and clone size were taken over from that table, and D and trimming were inferred from the DNA. The sample has about 72,000 clones; about 80% are singletons. The CDR3 consists of 12 residues. V lost 4 bases and J lost 2, with 3 bases in between. The V gene's germline CDR1 is SGDLS and CDR2 YYNGEE. The chain links TRBV9 to TRBJ2-2; D unresolved. The source is a man aged 55 to 70 with acute or convalescent COVID-19. What was sequenced was peripheral blood. The CDR3 region has the DNA TGTGCCAGCAGCACAAACACCGGGGAGCTGTTTTTT. It is translated as CASSTNTGELFF.